Below, 28 T cell receptor beta chains from the same sample are listed, as sequenced in a study of T cell responses to AZD1222 COVID-19 vaccine. The table came from immunoSEQ multiplex PCR; TCRdb's copy has only in-frame clones and leaves some out. The table records about 86,000 clones, over 85% of them present only once. The material sequenced was peripheral blood, taken on day 0 of AZD1222 vaccination. The source of these receptors is an adult in good health.

The chain recombines TRBV12-3 or TRBV12-4 with TRBJ1-2; TRBD1 is a possible D gene (6 bases). This CDR3 comprises 13 residues. V was clipped by 6 bases and J by 5 bases, with 13 bases between them. DNA for the CDR3: TGTGCCAGCAGGTCGGGGGGGCGGTATGGCTACACCTTC. Translation: CASRSGGRYGYTF.

In its sample, this clone was seen once. The chain carries TRBV9 and TRBJ2-1; either TRBD1 or TRBD2 may supply D (5 bases each). The CDR3 has 17 residues. Trimming removed 4 bases at V and 0 bases at J, with 17 bases between. CDR1 and CDR2 (germline): SGDLS, YYNGEE. This CDR3 is CASSPGTALSSYNEQFF. The CDR3 DNA follows: TGTGCCAGCAGCCCCGGGACGGCCCTTAGCTCCTACAATGAGCAGTTCTTC.

This chain links TRBV6-5 with TRBJ2-1, with 10 positions matching TRBD2. The V gene end was trimmed by 1 base and the J gene end by 10 bases; junction bases not matched to a gene: 10. The CDR3 covers 16 residues. Germline V lookup: CDR1 MNHEY, CDR2 SVGAGI. Written as DNA, the CDR3 is TGTGCCAGCAGTTACTACTTGTCTAGCGGGGGAGGGGAGCAGTTCTTC. Translating it yields CASSYYLSSGGGEQFF.

The chain uses TRBV11-2 and TRBJ2-6; 8 nucleotides match TRBD1. Unmatched junction bases numbered 1, after V lost 1 base and J lost 2 bases. CDR3 length equals 16 residues. Germline V CDR1 and CDR2: SGHAT, FQNNGV. CDR3 bases: TGTGCCAGCAGCTTAGGACAGGGGCCTGGGGCCAACGTCCTGACTTTC. This gives the protein CASSLGQGPGANVLTF.

The chain has TRBV10-2 and TRBJ1-3; D not certain. This CDR3 spans 15 amino acids. The germline V and J ends were trimmed by 0 bases and 1 base, with 7 bases remaining between them. Germline values: CDR1 WSHSY, CDR2 SAAADI. The CDR3 DNA follows: TGCGCCAGCAGTGAGTCGAAAGGGTCTGGAAACACCATATATTTT. Its protein is CASSESKGSGNTIYF.

The CDR3 sequence: CASSVRDRGLEQYF. The CDR3 region has the DNA TGTGCCAGTAGTGTCCGGGACAGGGGACTCGAGCAGTACTTC. The chain recombines TRBV19 with TRBJ2-7; 10 bases are shared with TRBD1. CDR1 is LNHDA, CDR2 SQIVND, per germline (reference sequence). The CDR3 covers 14 residues. With V trimmed by 5 bases and J by 6 bases, 7 bases remained unmatched.

This chain uses TRBV29-1 with TRBJ1-1; D is uncertain. Trimming removed 1 base from V and 4 bases from J, with 4 bases in between. The CDR3 has 11 amino acids. CDR1 is SQVTM and CDR2 is ANQGSEA in the germline V gene. CDR3 in amino acids: CSVEGITEAFF. CDR3 bases: TGCAGCGTTGAAGGGATCACTGAAGCTTTCTTT.

The V and J genes are TRBV18 and TRBJ1-6; D unresolved. Looked up from germline, CDR1 is KGHSH and CDR2 is LQKENI. V gave up 2 bases and J gave up 8 bases, with 13 bases separating them. This CDR3 is built from 15 residues. The CDR3 sequence: CASSPWQPTHSPLHF. The CDR3 nucleotides read TGTGCCAGCTCACCATGGCAGCCTACCCATTCACCCCTCCACTTT.

The V and J genes are TRBV7-8 and TRBJ2-7, with 7 bases matching TRBD1. Germline trimming cut 5 bases from V and 4 bases from J; bases unmatched to any gene: 8. Germline V gene sequence: CDR1 SGHVS, CDR2 FQNEAQ. This CDR3 spans 14 amino acids. The CDR3 DNA is TGTGCCAGCAGCCCTACGACAGGGATGTACGAGCAGTACTTC. This translates into CASSPTTGMYEQYF.

The chain combines TRBV30 with TRBJ1-3, with a weak D call TRBD1 (6 bases). Trimming removed 8 bases from V and 3 bases from J, with 14 bases in between. This CDR3 comprises 13 residues. Germline-derived CDR1 and CDR2 are GTSNPN and SVGIG (reference sequence). The CDR3 reads CALEGGDGNTIYF. In DNA, the CDR3 is TGTGCCCTAGAAGGGGGTGATGGAAACACCATATATTTT.

V usage is TRBV5-1 and J usage is TRBJ1-2; D unresolved. The CDR3 is 14 amino acids. Germline assignment: CDR1 SGHRS and CDR2 YFSETQ. Trimming stripped 4 bases from V and 3 bases from J, with 13 bases between. The DNA for the CDR3 is TGCGCCAGCAGCCCTTACCTGGAAGACTATGGCTACACCTTC. Its translation: CASSPYLEDYGYTF.

This rearrangement joins TRBV12-3 or TRBV12-4 to TRBJ2-7; 7 bases are a match to TRBD1. The CDR3 extends over 12 amino acids. V gave up 6 bases and J gave up 6 bases; unmatched junction bases: 5. The CDR3 here is CASSLTGPEQYF. The CDR3 DNA reads as TGTGCCAGCAGCCTGACAGGGCCCGAGCAGTACTTC.

V gene TRBV3-1 (or the pseudogene TRBV3-2) combines with J gene TRBJ2-1, with 11 bases fitting TRBD2. The junction had 11 bases not matched to a gene; V was cut back by 2 bases and J by 8 bases. The CDR3 runs to 17 residues. Germline CDR1 reads LGHDT; CDR2 reads YNNKEL (reference sequence). Here the CDR3 DNA reads TGTGCCAGCAGCCAACCGTTAGCGGGAGGGTTTCGGGATGAGCAGTTCTTC. Translation gives CASSQPLAGGFRDEQFF.

This chain connects TRBV9 to TRBJ1-5; D gene unclear. This CDR3 has 15 residues. V shed 4 bases and J shed 1 base, with 12 bases lying between them. Germline-derived CDR1 and CDR2 are SGDLS and YYNGEE. CDR3 sequence reads: CASSQGVVSNQPQHF. In DNA form, the CDR3 reads TGTGCCAGCAGCCAAGGAGTGGTGAGCAATCAGCCCCAGCATTTT.

The chain has TRBV27 and TRBJ2-7; D unclear. Germline V gene sequence: CDR1 MNHEY, CDR2 SMNVEV (reference sequence). V was cut by 5 bases and J by 1 base, with 12 bases left in between. The CDR3 has 14 amino acids. The CDR3, as DNA: TGTGCCAGCAGTCAAGGGTTTTTTTCCTACGAGCAGTACTTC. It encodes CASSQGFFSYEQYF.

This clone was counted between two and nine times. This chain uses TRBV5-6 with TRBJ1-5; D is undetermined. V was clipped by 0 bases and J by 1 base, with 11 bases between them. Germline V gene sequence: CDR1 SGHDT, CDR2 YYEEEE. The CDR3 spans 16 residues. The CDR3 loop is CASSLGGFQSNQPQHF. The CDR3 DNA reads TGTGCCAGCAGCTTGGGTGGATTCCAAAGCAATCAGCCCCAGCATTTT.

The gene calls are TRBV25-1 and TRBJ1-4; D is ambiguous. With 6 bases removed from V and 6 bases from J, the gap between germline ends came to 11 bases. The germline CDR1 and CDR2 sequences are MGHDK and SYGVNS. This CDR3 comprises 13 residues. CDR3 bases: TGTGCCAGCAGAAGACCTCCGGATGAAAAACTGTTTTTT. It is translated as CASRRPPDEKLFF.

The chain has TRBV9 and TRBJ1-4; D might be TRBD1 (5 bases). Germline CDR1 reads SGDLS; CDR2 reads YYNGEE. V was clipped by 2 bases and J by 3 bases, with 11 bases between them. The CDR3 has 15 amino acids. The CDR3 bases are TGTGCCAGCAGCGTCCGGGGGTCAGCTAATGAAAAACTGTTTTTT. Its protein product is CASSVRGSANEKLFF.

This rearrangement joins TRBV28 to TRBJ2-3, with D possibly called TRBD1 or TRBD2 (5 bases each). Germline V CDR1 and CDR2: MDHEN, SYDVKM. The CDR3 is 16 residues long. V was shortened by 5 bases and J by 6 bases, with 21 bases between the two germline ends. CDR3 region: CASSPARFGAGDTQYF. The DNA of the CDR3 is TGTGCCAGCAGTCCCGCCCGCTTCGGGGCCGGGGATACGCAGTATTTT.

The V and J genes are TRBV28 and TRBJ1-2; D may be TRBD1 (5 bases). Germline CDR1 is MDHEN and CDR2 is SYDVKM. This CDR3 has 13 residues. Trimming cost V 3 bases and J 8 bases, with 13 bases left between them. The CDR3: CASSFQEGIGYTF. The CDR3 nucleotides read TGTGCCAGCAGTTTTCAGGAGGGGATCGGCTACACCTTC.

J is TRBJ2-2 and V is TRBV6-6; 7 bases are a match to TRBD2. J was trimmed by 4 bases and V by 6 bases; bases with no gene match: 8. Germline V gene lookup returns CDR1 MNHNY and CDR2 SVGAGI (reference sequence). The CDR3 totals 15 residues. CDR3 in amino acids: CASRWEGKSTGELFF. CDR3 bases: TGTGCCAGCAGATGGGAGGGGAAGAGCACCGGGGAGCTGTTTTTT.

The chain links TRBV19 to TRBJ2-2, with TRBD2 identical over 7 bases. V shed 1 base, J shed 1 base, and the junction held 12 bases outside the gene matches. CDR3 length equals 19 residues. Germline loops: CDR1 LNHDA, CDR2 SQIVND (reference sequence). The CDR3 reads CASSIVIPRGGQNTGELFF. DNA for the CDR3: TGTGCCAGTAGTATAGTTATACCCCGGGGAGGGCAGAACACCGGGGAGCTGTTTTTT. Together with reference TRBV19 and TRBJ2-2, the CDR3 gives the full variable domain: DGGITQSPKYLFRKEGQNVTLSCEQNLNHDAMYWYRQDPGQGLRLIYYSQIVNDFQKGDIAEGYSVSREKKESFPLTVTSAQKNPTAFYLCASSIVIPRGGQNTGELFFGEGSRLTVL.

This rearrangement joins TRBV5-8 to TRBJ2-7; 7 bases map to TRBD1. This CDR3 is 14 amino acids long. The V gene's germline CDR1 is SGHTS and CDR2 YDEGEE. After removal of 1 base from V and 5 bases from J, the junction contained 6 bases not matched to a gene. CDR3 sequence: CASSLRGGTNEQYF. CDR3 in DNA: TGTGCCAGCAGCTTGCGAGGGGGCACGAACGAGCAGTACTTC.

This chain connects TRBV28 to TRBJ2-1; TRBD2 matches 14 bases. The trim removed 5 bases at V and 7 bases at J, leaving 10 bases unmatched. The CDR3 spans 17 residues. The germline V gene encodes CDR1 MDHEN and CDR2 SYDVKM. In nucleotides, the CDR3 is TGTGCCAGCAGTCTCGTTCGGACTAGCGGGAGGTCAAATGAGCAGTTCTTC. Translation: CASSLVRTSGRSNEQFF.

This sequence joins TRBV4-2 and TRBJ1-2, with D possibly TRBD1 on 6 matching bases. CDR1 and CDR2 from the germline V gene are LGHNA and YNFKEQ. V lost 4 bases, J lost 8 bases, and 20 bases lay in between. There are 15 residues in the CDR3. DNA for the CDR3: TGTGCCAGCAGCCTCCATCGGGGGCAGGGCGGCGGCTACACCTTC. As protein: CASSLHRGQGGGYTF.

This chain's CDR3 is CASKGGSYTF. CDR3 nucleotide sequence: TGTGCCAGCAAGGGGGGGAGCTACACCTTC. The chain has TRBV28 and TRBJ1-2; TRBD1 might be the D (6 bases). The V gene's germline CDR1 is MDHEN and CDR2 SYDVKM. Trimming pared 7 bases from V and 9 bases from J, leaving 9 bases between. This CDR3 spans 10 amino acids.

This clone appeared a single time. The chain has TRBV10-3 and TRBJ1-1, with 9 bases identical to TRBD1. Trimming took 4 bases from V and 4 from J; bases not matched to a gene: 7. Germline assignment: CDR1 ENHRY and CDR2 SYGVKD. The CDR3 loop spans 15 amino acids. The DNA for the CDR3 is TGTGCCATCAGTGGAAGAGACAGGGGGGGCACTGAAGCTTTCTTT. It codes for CAISGRDRGGTEAFF.

This chain joins TRBV19 and TRBJ1-2; 9 bases fit TRBD1. The CDR3 contains 15 residues. Germline V gene data show CDR1 as LNHDA and CDR2 as SQIVND (reference sequence). With V trimmed by 5 bases and J by 3 bases, 7 bases remained unmatched. For the CDR3, the DNA is TGTGCCAGTAGTCCCTCCGGGACAGGGCACTATGGCTACACCTTC. Residues: CASSPSGTGHYGYTF.